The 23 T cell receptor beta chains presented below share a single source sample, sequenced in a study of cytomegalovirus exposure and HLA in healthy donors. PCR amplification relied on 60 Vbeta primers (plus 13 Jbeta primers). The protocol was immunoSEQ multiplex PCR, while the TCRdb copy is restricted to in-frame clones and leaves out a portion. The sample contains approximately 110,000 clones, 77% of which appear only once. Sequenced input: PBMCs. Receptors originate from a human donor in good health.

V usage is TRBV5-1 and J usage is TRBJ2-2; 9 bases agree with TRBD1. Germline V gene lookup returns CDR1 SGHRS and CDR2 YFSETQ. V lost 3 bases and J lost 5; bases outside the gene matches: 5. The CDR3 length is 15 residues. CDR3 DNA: TGCGCCAGCAGCTCGGACAGGGGTCGGACCGGGGAGCTGTTTTTT. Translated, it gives CASSSDRGRTGELFF.

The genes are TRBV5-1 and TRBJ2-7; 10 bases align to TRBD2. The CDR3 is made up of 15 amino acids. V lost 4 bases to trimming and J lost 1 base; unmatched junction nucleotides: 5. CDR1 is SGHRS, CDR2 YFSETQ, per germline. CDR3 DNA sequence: TGCGCCAGCAGCGTGACTAGCGGGTTTTCCTACGAGCAGTACTTC. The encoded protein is CASSVTSGFSYEQYF.

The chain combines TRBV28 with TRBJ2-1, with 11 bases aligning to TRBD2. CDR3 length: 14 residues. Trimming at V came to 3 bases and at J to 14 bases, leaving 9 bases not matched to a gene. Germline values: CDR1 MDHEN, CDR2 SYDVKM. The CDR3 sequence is CASSFIAGGVREFF. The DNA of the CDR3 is TGTGCCAGCAGTTTTATAGCGGGAGGGGTCAGGGAGTTCTTC. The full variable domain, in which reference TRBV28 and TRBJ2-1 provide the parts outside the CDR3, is DVKVTQSSRYLVKRTGEKVFLECVQDMDHENMFWYRQDPGLGLRLIYFSYDVKMKEKGDIPEGYSVSREKKERFSLILESASTNQTSMYLCASSFIAGGVREFFGPGTRLTVL.

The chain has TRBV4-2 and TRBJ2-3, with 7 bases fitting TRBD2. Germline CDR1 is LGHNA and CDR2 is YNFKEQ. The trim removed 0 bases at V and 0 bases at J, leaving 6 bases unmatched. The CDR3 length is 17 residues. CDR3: CASSQEWGSGSTDTQYF. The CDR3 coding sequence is TGTGCCAGCAGCCAAGAGTGGGGTAGCGGGAGCACAGATACGCAGTATTTT.

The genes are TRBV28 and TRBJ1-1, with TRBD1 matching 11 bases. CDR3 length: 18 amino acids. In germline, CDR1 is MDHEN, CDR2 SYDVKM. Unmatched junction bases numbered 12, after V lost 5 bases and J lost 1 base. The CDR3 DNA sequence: TGTGCCAGCAGTCCCGGGACAGGGGGATCCGAGTGGAACACTGAAGCTTTCTTT. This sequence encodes CASSPGTGGSEWNTEAFF.

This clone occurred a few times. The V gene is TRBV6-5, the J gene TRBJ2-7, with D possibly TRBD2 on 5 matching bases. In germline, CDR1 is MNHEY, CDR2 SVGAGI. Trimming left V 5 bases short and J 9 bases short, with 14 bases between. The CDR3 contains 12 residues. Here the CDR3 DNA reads TGTGCCAGCAGTCCCGGGGTTGTCGGGCAGTACTTC. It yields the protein CASSPGVVGQYF.

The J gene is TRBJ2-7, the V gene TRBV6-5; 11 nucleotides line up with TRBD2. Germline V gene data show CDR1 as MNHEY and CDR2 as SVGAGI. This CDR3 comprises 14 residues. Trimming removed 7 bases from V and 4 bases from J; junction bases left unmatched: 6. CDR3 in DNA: TGTGCCAGCACCTTAGCGGGAGGGGGGTACGAGCAGTACTTC. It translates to CASTLAGGGYEQYF.

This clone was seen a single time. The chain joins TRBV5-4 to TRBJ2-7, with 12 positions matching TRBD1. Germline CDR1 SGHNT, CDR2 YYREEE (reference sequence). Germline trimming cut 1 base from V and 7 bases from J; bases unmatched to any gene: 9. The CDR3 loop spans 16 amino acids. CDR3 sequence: CASSLRGGQGAGEQYF. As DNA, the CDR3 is TGTGCCAGCAGCTTGAGAGGGGGACAGGGGGCTGGTGAGCAGTACTTC.

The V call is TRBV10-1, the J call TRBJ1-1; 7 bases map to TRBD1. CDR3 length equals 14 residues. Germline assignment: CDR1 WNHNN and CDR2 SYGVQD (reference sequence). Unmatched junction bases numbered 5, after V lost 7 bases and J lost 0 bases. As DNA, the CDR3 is TGCGCCAGCACTGGACAGGCCCTGAACACTGAAGCTTTCTTT. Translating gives CASTGQALNTEAFF.

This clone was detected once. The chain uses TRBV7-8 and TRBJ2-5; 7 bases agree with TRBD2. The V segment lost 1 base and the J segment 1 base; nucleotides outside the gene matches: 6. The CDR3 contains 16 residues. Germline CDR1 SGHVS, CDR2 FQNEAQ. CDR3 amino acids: CASSLGVGGIQETQYF. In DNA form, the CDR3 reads TGTGCCAGCAGCTTAGGGGTGGGGGGGATCCAAGAGACCCAGTACTTC.

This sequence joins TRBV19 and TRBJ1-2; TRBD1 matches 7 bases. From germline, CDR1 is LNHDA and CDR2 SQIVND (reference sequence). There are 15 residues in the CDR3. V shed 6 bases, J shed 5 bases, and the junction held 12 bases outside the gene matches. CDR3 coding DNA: TGTGCCAGTAGGCCAAGCTCTGGACAGGCTTATGGCTACACCTTC. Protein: CASRPSSGQAYGYTF. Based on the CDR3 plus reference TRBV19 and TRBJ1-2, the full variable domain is DGGITQSPKYLFRKEGQNVTLSCEQNLNHDAMYWYRQDPGQGLRLIYYSQIVNDFQKGDIAEGYSVSREKKESFPLTVTSAQKNPTAFYLCASRPSSGQAYGYTFGSGTRLTVV.

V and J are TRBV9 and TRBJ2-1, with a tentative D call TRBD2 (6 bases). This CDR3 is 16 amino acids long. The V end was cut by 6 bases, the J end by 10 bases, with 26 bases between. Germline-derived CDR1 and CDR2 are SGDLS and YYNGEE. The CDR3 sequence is CASTRDGGGGPGEQFF. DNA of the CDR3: TGTGCCAGCACCCGGGATGGCGGCGGAGGGCCGGGGGAGCAGTTCTTC.

As DNA, the CDR3 is TGTGCCAGCCTCCCGGGGGTTAGGACTAATGAAAAACTGTTTTTT. Its translation: CASLPGVRTNEKLFF. The chain joins TRBV28 to TRBJ1-4; D perhaps matches TRBD1 (5 bases). Trimming pared 8 bases from V and 2 bases from J, leaving 15 bases between. The CDR3 sequence is 15 residues long. Looked up from germline, CDR1 is MDHEN and CDR2 is SYDVKM.

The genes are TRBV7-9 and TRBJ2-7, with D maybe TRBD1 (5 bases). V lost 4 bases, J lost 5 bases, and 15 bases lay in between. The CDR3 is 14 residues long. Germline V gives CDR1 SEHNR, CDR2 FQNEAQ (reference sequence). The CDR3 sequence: CASSSSTVVNEQYF. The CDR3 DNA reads TGTGCCAGCAGCTCCTCGACAGTCGTGAACGAGCAGTACTTC.

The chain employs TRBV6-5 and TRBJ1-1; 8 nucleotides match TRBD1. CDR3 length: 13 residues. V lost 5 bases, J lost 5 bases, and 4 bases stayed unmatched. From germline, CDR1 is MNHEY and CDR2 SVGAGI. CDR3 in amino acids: CASSQGAWTEAFF. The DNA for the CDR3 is TGTGCCAGCAGTCAGGGGGCTTGGACTGAAGCTTTCTTT.

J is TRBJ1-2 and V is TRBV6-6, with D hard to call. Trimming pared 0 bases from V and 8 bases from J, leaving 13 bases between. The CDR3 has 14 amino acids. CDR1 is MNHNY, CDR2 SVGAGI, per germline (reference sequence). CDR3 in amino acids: CASSYSDHSGGYTF. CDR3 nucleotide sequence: TGTGCCAGCAGTTACTCCGACCACTCAGGAGGCTACACCTTC.

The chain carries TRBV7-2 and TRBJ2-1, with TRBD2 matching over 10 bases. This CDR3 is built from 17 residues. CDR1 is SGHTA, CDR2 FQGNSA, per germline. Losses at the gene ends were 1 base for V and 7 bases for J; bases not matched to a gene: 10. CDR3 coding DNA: TGTGCCAGCAGCTTAGGAGGGAGAACTAGCGGGACTAATGAGCAGTTCTTC. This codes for CASSLGGRTSGTNEQFF.

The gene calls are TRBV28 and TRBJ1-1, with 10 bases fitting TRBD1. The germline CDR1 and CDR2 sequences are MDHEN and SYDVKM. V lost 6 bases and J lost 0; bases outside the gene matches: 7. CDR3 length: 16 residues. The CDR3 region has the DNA TGTGCCAGCAGCCGACAGGGGGCAGGACTGAACACTGAAGCTTTCTTT. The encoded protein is CASSRQGAGLNTEAFF.

Here the CDR3 reads CASSAQTGPNYEQYF. The CDR3 DNA follows: TGTGCCAGCAGCGCGCAGACAGGACCTAACTACGAGCAGTACTTC. V and J are TRBV7-2 and TRBJ2-7; D perhaps matches TRBD1 (6 bases). V dropped 5 bases and J dropped 3 bases, with 17 bases sitting between them. The CDR3 consists of 15 residues. The V gene's germline CDR1 is SGHTA and CDR2 FQGNSA.

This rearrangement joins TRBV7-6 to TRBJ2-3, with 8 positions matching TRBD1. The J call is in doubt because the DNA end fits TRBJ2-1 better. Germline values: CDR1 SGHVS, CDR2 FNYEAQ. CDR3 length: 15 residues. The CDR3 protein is CASSLAWTGMNEQFF. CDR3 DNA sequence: TGTGCCAGCAGCTTAGCGTGGACAGGGATGAATGAGCAGTTCTTC.

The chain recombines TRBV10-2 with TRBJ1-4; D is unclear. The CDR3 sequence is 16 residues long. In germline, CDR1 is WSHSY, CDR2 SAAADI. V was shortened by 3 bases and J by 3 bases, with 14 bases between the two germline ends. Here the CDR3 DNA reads TGCGCCAGCAGTGATGTCAGCCGCCGGGCTAATGAAAAACTGTTTTTT. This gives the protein CASSDVSRRANEKLFF.

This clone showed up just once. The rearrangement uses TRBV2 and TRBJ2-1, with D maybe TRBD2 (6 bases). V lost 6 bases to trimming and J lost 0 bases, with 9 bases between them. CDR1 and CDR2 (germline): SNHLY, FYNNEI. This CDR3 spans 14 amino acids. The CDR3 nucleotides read TGTGCCAGCAGCCCGGGACTCTCCTACAATGAGCAGTTCTTC. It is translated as CASSPGLSYNEQFF. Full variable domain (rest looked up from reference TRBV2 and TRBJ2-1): EPEVTQTPSHQVTQMGQEVILRCVPISNHLYFYWYRQILGQKVEFLVSFYNNEISEKSEIFDDQFSVERPDGSNFTLKIRSTKLEDSAMYFCASSPGLSYNEQFFGPGTRLTVL.

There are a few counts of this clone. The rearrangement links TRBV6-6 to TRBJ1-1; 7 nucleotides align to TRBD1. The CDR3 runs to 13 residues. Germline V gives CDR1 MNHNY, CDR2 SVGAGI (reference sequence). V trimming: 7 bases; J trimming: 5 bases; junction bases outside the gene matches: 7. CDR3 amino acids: CASTRRGKTEAFF. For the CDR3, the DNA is TGTGCCAGCACACGCAGGGGGAAGACTGAAGCTTTCTTT.